The subject of this entry is one TCR beta chain. Participant-given clinical history determined each cohort assignment. Recovery meant two consecutive negative NP/OP PCR tests, professional clearance, or resolved symptoms. In the original analysis: Estimated nucleated cell counts came from reference gene primer amplification. Clones were read by immunoSEQ multiplex PCR, and TCRdb kept only the in-frame ones, dropping some. V, J and clone size are taken as reported in that table, and D and trimming were inferred from the DNA itself. The sample lists some 300,000 clones, roughly 87% occurring once. The sample originates from a study of blood T cell repertoires in COVID-19. Study details: T cells, B-cell-depleted T cells, or PBMCs provided the cDNA or gDNA that served as material.

The source is a woman in her thirties who had recovered from COVID-19. The sequenced sample was PBMCs or T cells enriched from blood (not recorded which).

CDR3 coding DNA: TGTGCCAGCAGCCAAGGGCACGAGCAGTACTTC. It translates to CASSQGHEQYF. The rearrangement links TRBV14 to TRBJ2-7; D is undetermined. The germline V gene encodes CDR1 SGHDN and CDR2 FVKESK. This CDR3 is built from 11 residues. V was shortened by 1 base and J by 5 bases, with 3 bases between the two germline ends.